This entry describes one T cell receptor beta chain. What it binds is not known. Random hexamers were used to reverse transcribe an amount of roughly 0.45 to 1 ug RNA. By means of immunoSEQ multiplex PCR, TCR beta CDR3 spanning 54 Vbeta and 13 Jbeta underwent amplification. TCRdb reprocessed the immunoSEQ multiplex PCR reads via MiXCR and lists one record per CDR3 protein. Here the sample spans roughly 100,000 distinct CDR3 sequences, approximately 95% being singletons. This record comes from a study of CD8 T cells in Susac syndrome. Study-level background: Patients with Susac syndrome were therapy-naive, on corticosteroids, or on intravenous immunoglobulin alone at blood draw.

CDR3 length: 19 residues. CDR1 is PRHDT and CDR2 is FYEKMQ in the germline V gene (reference sequence). The V end lost 5 bases, the J end lost 0 bases, and 24 bases lay between the germline ends. Study outcomes and limitations: Susac-specific public clones found in total CD8+ repertoires numbered around 16, and those in CD8+ TEMRA repertoires numbered 4 to 6.

CD8+ and CD4+ blood T cells underwent TCR beta sequencing. The chain uses TRBV13 and TRBJ2-3, with no clear D. Sequenced input: CD8+ T cells from PBMCs. The clonotype was recovered from a human donor with Susac syndrome. CDR3 bases: TGTGCCAGCAGCCACCACGCGACAATAGGAGCGACTAGCACAGATACGCAGTATTTT. Encoded protein: CASSHHATIGATSTDTQYF. The complete variable domain, with remaining parts taken from reference TRBV13 and TRBJ2-3, reads AAGVIQSPRHLIKEKRETATLKCYPIPRHDTVYWYQQGPGQDPQFLISFYEKMQSDKGSIPDRFSAQQFSDYHSELNMSSLELGDSALYFCASSHHATIGATSTDTQYFGPGTRLTVL.